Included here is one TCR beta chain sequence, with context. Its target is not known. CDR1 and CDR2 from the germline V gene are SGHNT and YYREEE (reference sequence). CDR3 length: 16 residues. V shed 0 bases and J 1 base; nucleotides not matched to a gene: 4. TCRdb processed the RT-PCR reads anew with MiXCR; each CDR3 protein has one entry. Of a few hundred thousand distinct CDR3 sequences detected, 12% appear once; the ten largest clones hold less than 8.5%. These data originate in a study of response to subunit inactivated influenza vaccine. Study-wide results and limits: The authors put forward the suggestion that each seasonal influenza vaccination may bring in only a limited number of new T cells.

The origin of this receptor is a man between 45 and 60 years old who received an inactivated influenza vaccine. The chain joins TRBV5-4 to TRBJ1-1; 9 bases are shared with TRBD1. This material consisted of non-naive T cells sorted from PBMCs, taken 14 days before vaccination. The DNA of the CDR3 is TGTGCCAGCAGCTTGGAAACAGGGGGCGGGAACACTGAAGCTTTCTTT. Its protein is CASSLETGGGNTEAFF.